The rows below give T cell receptor beta chains drawn from one sample of a study of cytomegalovirus exposure and HLA in healthy donors. Method: immunoSEQ multiplex PCR; TCRdb's copy keeps in-frame clones and lacks some. Of about 88,000 clones listed, 96% are singletons. Input material: PBMCs. These receptors came from a man younger than 35 in good health and CMV-seronegative. The CDR3 runs from the conserved cysteine through the conserved F or W. The order of the fields is D gene, V gene, clone size, J gene, CDR3 protein, CDR3 DNA. A D gene is named only where the DNA matches it firmly. Size is omitted from some rows. Given values are once, few, many or a class for expanded clones.

-	TRBV7-2	-	TRBJ2-2	CASSFGSRSLTGELFF	TGTGCCAGCAGCTTTGGTTCGCGGTCCCTCACCGGGGAGCTGTTTTTT
TRBD2	TRBV2	-	TRBJ2-3	CASTQLAGGTDTQYF	TGTGCCAGCACCCAACTAGCGGGGGGCACAGATACGCAGTATTTT
TRBD1	TRBV6-6	-	TRBJ1-1	CASPPGAGGHTEAFF	TGTGCCAGTCCTCCCGGGGCAGGGGGGCACACTGAAGCTTTCTTT
-	TRBV21-1	-	TRBJ2-2	CASRTGTRPGELFF	TGTGCCAGCAGAACCGGGACTAGGCCCGGGGAGCTGTTTTTT
-	TRBV5-6	-	TRBJ1-4	CASSLDRAGKLFF	TGTGCCAGCAGCTTGGACCGCGCCGGAAAACTGTTTTTT
TRBD1	TRBV6-5	-	TRBJ2-7	CASNGDRGPYEQYF	TGTGCCAGCAACGGGGACAGGGGCCCCTACGAGCAGTACTTC
-	TRBV28	few	TRBJ1-4	CASSKDWTGEKLFF	TGTGCCAGCAGCAAGGACTGGACGGGGGAAAAACTGTTTTTT
-	TRBV6-6	-	TRBJ1-1	CASSLKSLNTEAFF	TGTGCCAGTTCGTTGAAGAGCTTGAACACTGAAGCTTTCTTT
-	TRBV10-3	-	TRBJ2-5	CAIREYSKETQYF	TGTGCCATCAGGGAATACAGCAAAGAGACCCAGTACTTC
TRBD1	TRBV2	-	TRBJ1-1	CASSEAVGAGGHVFF	TGTGCCAGCAGTGAAGCTGTCGGGGCAGGGGGCCACGTTTTCTTT
-	TRBV13	-	TRBJ2-6	CASSLSLGQNYAGANVLTF	TGTGCCAGCAGCTTATCCCTCGGACAGAATTATGCTGGGGCCAACGTCCTGACTTTC
-	TRBV19	-	TRBJ2-6	CASSEQGGGSGANVLTF	TGTGCCAGTAGCGAACAGGGAGGGGGCTCTGGGGCCAACGTCCTGACTTTC
-	TRBV27	-	TRBJ1-2	CASSLTGTSNYGYTF	TGTGCCAGCAGTTTGACAGGAACTTCTAACTATGGCTACACCTTC
-	TRBV5-4	-	TRBJ1-4	CASSMDSVSEKLFF	TGTGCCAGCAGCATGGACAGTGTGTCCGAAAAACTGTTTTTT
-	TRBV4-3	-	TRBJ2-2	CASSQGYGGELFF	TGCGCCAGCAGCCAGGGCTATGGCGGGGAGCTGTTTTTT
-	TRBV7-6	-	TRBJ1-4	CASSGEGTSGEKLFF	TGTGCCAGCAGCGGGGAAGGGACTTCTGGTGAAAAACTGTTTTTT
TRBD1	TRBV5-6	-	TRBJ2-4	CASSFGQAAKNIQYF	TGTGCCAGCAGCTTCGGACAGGCAGCCAAAAACATTCAGTACTTC
TRBD2	TRBV9	-	TRBJ2-3	CASSPSSGRADTQYF	TGTGCCAGCAGCCCTTCTAGCGGGAGAGCAGATACGCAGTATTTT
TRBD1	TRBV9	-	TRBJ2-5	CASSVVAGNRGRGETQYF	TGTGCCAGCAGCGTAGTCGCTGGTAACAGGGGGCGCGGAGAGACCCAGTACTTC
TRBD1	TRBV7-9	-	TRBJ1-1	CASSGRQGDTEAFF	TGTGCCAGCAGCGGACGACAGGGCGACACTGAAGCTTTCTTT
TRBD1	TRBV27	once	TRBJ1-5	CASSSGTGGSSQPQHF	TGTGCCAGCAGTTCCGGGACAGGGGGCTCTAGTCAGCCCCAGCATTTT
TRBD1	TRBV7-2	-	TRBJ1-5	CASSSGQATSAQHF	TGTGCCAGCAGCTCAGGACAGGCGACATCGGCCCAGCATTTT
-	TRBV6-5	-	TRBJ1-1	CASSYLANTEAFF	TGTGCCAGCAGTTATCTGGCCAACACTGAAGCTTTCTTT
-	TRBV5-1	-	TRBJ2-3	CASSLYSGAPTDTQYF	TGCGCCAGCAGCTTGTATTCGGGAGCCCCCACAGATACGCAGTATTTT
-	TRBV13	-	TRBJ1-1	CASSFLDSNTEAFF	TGTGCCAGCAGCTTCCTCGACAGCAACACTGAAGCTTTCTTT
TRBD1	TRBV25-1	-	TRBJ1-4	CASSGTGQTNEKLFF	TGTGCCAGCAGTGGGACGGGACAGACTAATGAAAAACTGTTTTTT
-	TRBV5-4	-	TRBJ2-2	CASTRQRLVEELFF	TGTGCCAGCACCAGACAACGACTAGTGGAGGAGCTGTTTTTT
TRBD2	TRBV6-5	once	TRBJ2-7	CASSYSIAGLTYEQYF	TGTGCCAGCAGTTACTCGATAGCGGGGTTAACCTACGAGCAGTACTTC
TRBD1	TRBV27	-	TRBJ2-2	CASSGRDRGAAGELFF	TGTGCCAGCAGTGGCCGGGACAGGGGCGCGGCCGGGGAGCTGTTTTTT
-	TRBV13	-	TRBJ1-2	CASSLGVWDSPYGYTF	TGTGCCAGCAGCTTAGGGGTGTGGGACTCTCCCTATGGCTACACCTTC
-	TRBV4-2	-	TRBJ1-4	CASSGEFLGGSNEKLFF	TGTGCCAGCAGCGGGGAGTTTCTGGGGGGTTCTAATGAAAAACTGTTTTTT
-	TRBV4-2	-	TRBJ2-6	CASSQLVSGTNPGANVLTF	TGTGCCAGCAGCCAACTCGTCTCAGGGACAAACCCTGGGGCCAACGTCCTGACTTTC
-	TRBV28	once	TRBJ1-5	CASSLRTANRWPQHF	TGTGCCAGCAGTTTGCGGACAGCCAACCGATGGCCCCAGCATTTT
-	TRBV5-6	-	TRBJ1-5	CASSLLSGANQPQHF	TGTGCCAGCAGCTTGCTGTCAGGGGCCAATCAGCCCCAGCATTTT
TRBD1	TRBV19	-	TRBJ1-2	CASRWGRGLGNGYTF	TGTGCCAGCCGGTGGGGTAGGGGGCTGGGAAATGGCTACACCTTC